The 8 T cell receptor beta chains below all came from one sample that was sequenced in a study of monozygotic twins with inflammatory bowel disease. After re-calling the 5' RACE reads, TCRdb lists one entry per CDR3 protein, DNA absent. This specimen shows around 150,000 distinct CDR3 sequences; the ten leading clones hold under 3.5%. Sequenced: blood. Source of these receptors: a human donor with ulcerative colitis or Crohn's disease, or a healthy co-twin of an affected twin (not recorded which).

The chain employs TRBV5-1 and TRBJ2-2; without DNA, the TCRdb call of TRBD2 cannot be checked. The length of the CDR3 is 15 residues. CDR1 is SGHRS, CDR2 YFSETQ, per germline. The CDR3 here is CASRPSGLNTGELFF.

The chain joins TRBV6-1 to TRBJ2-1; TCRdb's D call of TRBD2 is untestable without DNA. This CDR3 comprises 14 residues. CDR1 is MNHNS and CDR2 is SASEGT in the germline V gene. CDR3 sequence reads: CASRLQLVGNEQFF.

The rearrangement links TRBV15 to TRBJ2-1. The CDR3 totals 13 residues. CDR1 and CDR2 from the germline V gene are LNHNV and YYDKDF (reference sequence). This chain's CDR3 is CATSRDSSNEQFF.

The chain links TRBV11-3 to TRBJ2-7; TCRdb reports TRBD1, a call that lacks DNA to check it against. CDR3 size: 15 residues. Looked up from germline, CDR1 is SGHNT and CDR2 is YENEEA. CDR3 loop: CASSLGAGARYEQYF.

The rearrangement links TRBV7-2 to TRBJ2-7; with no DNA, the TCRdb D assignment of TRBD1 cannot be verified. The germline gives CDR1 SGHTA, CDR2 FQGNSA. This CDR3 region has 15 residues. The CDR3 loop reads CASSLERGPAYEQYF.

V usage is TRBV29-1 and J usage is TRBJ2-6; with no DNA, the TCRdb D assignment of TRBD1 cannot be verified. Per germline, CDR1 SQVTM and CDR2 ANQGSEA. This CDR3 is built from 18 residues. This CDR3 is CSVEEGTDFYSGANVLTF.

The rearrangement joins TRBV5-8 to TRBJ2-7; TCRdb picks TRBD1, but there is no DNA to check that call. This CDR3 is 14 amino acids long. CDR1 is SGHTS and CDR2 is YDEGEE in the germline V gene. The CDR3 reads CASSLRGVLYEQYF.

CDR3 loop: CASSWTSGSPADTQYF. This rearrangement joins TRBV5-1 to TRBJ2-3; without DNA, the TCRdb call of TRBD2 cannot be checked. CDR3 length: 16 residues. From germline, CDR1 is SGHRS and CDR2 YFSETQ.